The sample holds many counts of the clone carrying this T cell receptor (beta chain). Antigen: not known. These data originate in a study of T cells in Graves' hyperthyroidism and ophthalmopathy. General study results and limits: The model forecast ophthalmopathy, anticipating it by a median around 6.5 months before onset.

TCR beta CDR3 sequences were amplified from RNA transcripts. RT-PCR in the first round (using the HTBI primer set) targeted the TCR CDR3. TCRdb processed the multiplex PCR reads anew with MiXCR; each CDR3 protein has one entry. The table has fewer than 450,000 distinct CDR3 sequences, around 15% seen once; the top ten hold 25% to 30%. The CDR3 is 12 amino acids. Trimming shortened V by 6 bases and J by 7 bases, and 12 bases separated the two germline ends. This sequence joins TRBV12-3 or TRBV12-4 and TRBJ1-1, with TRBD1 as a possible D gene (6 bases). This TCR was recovered from a man aged 50-59 years with Graves' ophthalmopathy. Sequences were obtained from blood. Here the CDR3 reads CASSRGQSEAFF. DNA for the CDR3: TGTGCCAGCAGCAGAGGACAGAGTGAAGCTTTCTTT.